One sample yielded the 3 T cell receptor beta chains listed below, sequenced in a study of blood T cell repertoires in COVID-19. Assay: immunoSEQ multiplex PCR; the TCRdb copy retains only in-frame clones and omits some. The profile shows 150,000 to 250,000 clones, roughly 77% of them singletons. Input material: peripheral blood. The receptors were sampled from a middle-aged woman with COVID-19, enrolled during active disease.

The chain carries TRBV6-5 and TRBJ1-2; D is possibly TRBD1 (5 bases). Looked up from germline, CDR1 is MNHEY and CDR2 is SVGAGI. The CDR3 extends over 13 amino acids. The germline V and J ends were trimmed by 8 bases and 4 bases, with 14 bases remaining between them. The CDR3 nucleotides read TGTGCCAGCCGGGGGGGTTCGGGCTATGGCTACACCTTC. Residues: CASRGGSGYGYTF.

This sequence joins TRBV7-2 and TRBJ1-2; 8 positions agree with TRBD1. The CDR3 has 15 amino acids. V lost 3 bases to trimming and J lost 8 bases; unmatched junction nucleotides: 11. CDR1 and CDR2 from the germline V gene are SGHTA and FQGNSA. The CDR3 is CASSFIGQGVGGYTF. The CDR3 DNA reads as TGTGCCAGCAGCTTCATTGGACAGGGAGTCGGCGGCTACACCTTC.

The chain has TRBV3-1 (or the pseudogene TRBV3-2) and TRBJ1-2; 8 bases map to TRBD1. The CDR3 loop spans 13 amino acids. Germline V gene lookup returns CDR1 LGHDT and CDR2 YNNKEL (reference sequence). Trimming at V came to 3 bases and at J to 4 bases, leaving 1 base not matched to a gene. CDR3 sequence (DNA): TGTGCCAGCAGCCAGGGACAGGCCTATGGCTACACCTTC. This translates into CASSQGQAYGYTF.